This T cell receptor beta chain was captured in a study of CD8 T cells in Susac syndrome. Study as a whole: Among the Susac syndrome patients sequenced, over 5 had active disease and eight or nine were in remission. When blood was collected, patients with Susac syndrome were therapy-naive, were taking corticosteroids, or were receiving intravenous immunoglobulin alone.

RNA, at about 0.5 to 1 ug, was reverse transcribed with random hexamers. TCRdb re-analysed the immunoSEQ multiplex PCR reads in MiXCR, keeping a single row per CDR3 protein. The table records around 180,000 distinct CDR3 sequences, roughly 92% of them present only once. This clonotype was sampled from a human donor with Susac syndrome. The source material was CD4+ T cells from PBMCs.

The CDR3 nucleotides are TGCAGTGCTAGATCCGCGGGGGGTGGTGGGGACAATGAGCAGTTCTTC. This sequence encodes CSARSAGGGGDNEQFF. V is TRBV20-1 and J is TRBJ2-1; 8 nucleotides agree with TRBD2. The junction had 11 bases not matched to a gene; V was cut back by 2 bases and J by 5 bases. Germline CDR1 DFQATT, CDR2 SNEGSKA (reference sequence). This CDR3 spans 16 amino acids.